A single sample gave rise to the 18 T cell receptor beta chains below, sequenced in a study of cytomegalovirus exposure and HLA in healthy donors. 60 Vbeta and 13 Jbeta primers were used in PCR. Method: immunoSEQ multiplex PCR; TCRdb's copy keeps in-frame clones and lacks some. The sample shows 150,000 to 200,000 clones, just over 75% of them seen only once. Sample: PBMCs. These receptors were taken from a woman aged 30 to 39 in good health and CMV-seropositive.

The chain joins TRBV4-3 to TRBJ2-1; 13 positions match TRBD2. V dropped 1 base and J dropped 6; count of bases not matched to a gene: 0. CDR3 length: 15 residues. The germline V gene has CDR1 LGHNA and CDR2 YSLEER. The CDR3 bases are TGCGCCAGCAGCCAAGGGACTAGCGGGAGCAATGAGCAGTTCTTC. Translating gives CASSQGTSGSNEQFF.

The chain is built from TRBV5-6 and TRBJ2-1; 7 nucleotides align to TRBD2. The CDR3 is 15 amino acids. The germline V gene has CDR1 SGHDT and CDR2 YYEEEE. V lost 6 bases, J lost 5 bases, and 11 bases stayed unmatched. The CDR3 region has the DNA TGTGCCAGCACTTCAGGGCCTAGCGGTCACAATGAGCAGTTCTTC. It specifies CASTSGPSGHNEQFF.

This clone is a singleton in its sample. This chain uses TRBV6-4 with TRBJ2-5; no reliable D call. The germline V gene encodes CDR1 MRHNA and CDR2 SNTAGT. Trimming took 5 bases from V and 2 from J, leaving 9 bases between them. The CDR3 has 13 amino acids. The CDR3, as DNA: TGTGCCAGCAGTCTCACATGGCAAGAGACCCAGTACTTC. Translated, it gives CASSLTWQETQYF.

The chain carries TRBV5-1 and TRBJ1-4, with D perhaps TRBD1 (5 bases). Trimming left V 4 bases short and J 0 bases short, with 16 bases between. This CDR3 comprises 17 residues. CDR1 is SGHRS, CDR2 YFSETQ, per germline. The CDR3 region has the DNA TGCGCCAGCAGCCCGGGCCGCACAGGTTCAACTAATGAAAAACTGTTTTTT. Translation gives CASSPGRTGSTNEKLFF.

The V and J genes are TRBV28 and TRBJ1-5; maybe TRBD1 (5 bases). The CDR3 totals 16 residues. Germline V gene lookup returns CDR1 MDHEN and CDR2 SYDVKM. Trimming pared 5 bases from V and 1 base from J, leaving 15 bases between. Here the CDR3 reads CASSLGGGWSNQPQHF. The CDR3 coding sequence is TGTGCCAGCAGTCTCGGCGGGGGTTGGAGCAATCAGCCCCAGCATTTT.

The chain combines TRBV7-2 with TRBJ2-1, with TRBD1 identical over 7 bases. From germline, CDR1 is SGHTA and CDR2 FQGNSA. V lost 3 bases and J lost 2; bases outside the gene matches: 4. This CDR3 is 15 amino acids long. The CDR3 nucleotides are TGTGCCAGCAGCTTTGACAGGGATACCTACAATGAGCAGTTCTTC. Translating it yields CASSFDRDTYNEQFF.

The chain uses TRBV28 and TRBJ2-7; maybe TRBD2 (6 bases). Germline CDR1 is MDHEN and CDR2 is SYDVKM. CDR3 length equals 16 residues. V was shortened by 3 bases and J by 1 base, with 16 bases between the two germline ends. The CDR3 sequence is CASSFRLAFLSYEQYF. CDR3 bases: TGTGCCAGCAGTTTTAGGCTAGCGTTCTTGTCCTACGAGCAGTACTTC.

V and J are TRBV13 and TRBJ1-2; 9 bases align to TRBD1. CDR1 is PRHDT and CDR2 is FYEKMQ in the germline V gene (reference sequence). CDR3 length equals 13 residues. J was trimmed by 5 bases and V by 5 bases; bases with no gene match: 3. CDR3 sequence: CASSVDRGYGYTF. As DNA, the CDR3 is TGTGCCAGCAGCGTGGACAGGGGTTATGGCTACACCTTC.

This chain connects TRBV7-2 to TRBJ1-1; TRBD1 might be the D (5 bases). The CDR3 is 15 residues long. Trimming left V 5 bases short and J 0 bases short, with 13 bases between. Germline CDR1 is SGHTA and CDR2 is FQGNSA. The CDR3 region has the DNA TGTGCCAGCAGCACTAGCGGGGGAATGAACACTGAAGCTTTCTTT. This codes for CASSTSGGMNTEAFF.

The CDR3: CASSLAGISYEQYF. CDR3 nucleotide sequence: TGTGCCAGCAGTCTAGCGGGGATCTCCTACGAGCAGTACTTC. The chain combines TRBV6-1 with TRBJ2-7, with TRBD2 identical over 9 bases. This CDR3 spans 14 amino acids. Germline assignment: CDR1 MNHNS and CDR2 SASEGT. J lost 0 bases, V lost 5 bases, and 2 bases had no gene match.

This clone was seen more than once but under ten times. The junction departs from the called germline gene at one end, perhaps through a read error. This sequence joins TRBV28 and TRBJ2-7, with unresolved D. Germline CDR1 MDHEN, CDR2 SYDVKM. This CDR3 region has 12 residues. The CDR3 protein is CASSLLSTSRHF. CDR3 nucleotides: TGTGCCAGCAGTTTATTATCGACAAGCCGGCACTTC.

The rearrangement links TRBV5-4 to TRBJ1-1; 8 bases match TRBD1. The germline gives CDR1 SGHNT, CDR2 YYREEE (reference sequence). The trim removed 0 bases at V and 5 bases at J, leaving 6 bases unmatched. The CDR3 consists of 15 residues. The CDR3 bases are TGTGCCAGCAGCTTGGCCGACAGGGGAAGGACTGAAGCTTTCTTT. Amino acids: CASSLADRGRTEAFF.

The J gene is TRBJ2-3, the V gene TRBV19, with 8 bases lining up with TRBD2. Unmatched junction bases numbered 8, after V lost 7 bases and J lost 2 bases. The germline CDR1 and CDR2 sequences are LNHDA and SQIVND (reference sequence). The CDR3 runs 15 residues. CDR3 in amino acids: CASTGAGVATDTQYF. CDR3 coding DNA: TGTGCCAGTACCGGAGCGGGAGTGGCCACAGATACGCAGTATTTT.

The genes are TRBV28 and TRBJ1-1, with TRBD1 identical over 9 bases. Germline V lookup: CDR1 MDHEN, CDR2 SYDVKM. V gave up 3 bases and J gave up 6 bases; unmatched junction bases: 11. The CDR3 is 16 residues long. The CDR3 DNA reads TGTGCCAGCAGTTTCCTGGCTGGGACAGGGCGAGCTGAAGCTTTCTTT. Translated, it gives CASSFLAGTGRAEAFF.

This chain connects TRBV18 to TRBJ2-3, with a weak D call TRBD2 (5 bases). This CDR3 is 15 amino acids long. With 3 bases removed from V and 6 bases from J, the gap between germline ends came to 16 bases. CDR1 is KGHSH and CDR2 is LQKENI in the germline V gene. In DNA, the CDR3 is TGTGCCAGCTCACCGCCGTTTCGGGGAACCGATACGCAGTATTTT. Amino acid sequence: CASSPPFRGTDTQYF.

This chain links TRBV19 with TRBJ1-1, with no clear D. Trimming stripped 6 bases from V and 4 bases from J, with 18 bases between. The CDR3 is 15 residues long. Germline CDR1 and CDR2: LNHDA and SQIVND (reference sequence). This CDR3 reads CASRRPGDASTEAFF. The CDR3 nucleotides read TGTGCCAGTAGACGACCCGGAGACGCGAGCACTGAAGCTTTCTTT.

The chain recombines TRBV28 with TRBJ2-7, with TRBD1 identical over 7 bases. CDR1 and CDR2 from the germline V gene are MDHEN and SYDVKM. The CDR3 is 16 residues long. V trimming: 3 bases; J trimming: 0 bases; junction bases outside the gene matches: 8. CDR3 region: CASSFLWGQSSYEQYF. The CDR3, as DNA: TGTGCCAGCAGTTTCTTATGGGGACAGAGCTCCTACGAGCAGTACTTC.

V and J are TRBV9 and TRBJ2-7; D is perhaps TRBD2 (5 bases). The germline gives CDR1 SGDLS, CDR2 YYNGEE. V was pared by 0 bases and J by 2 bases, with 12 bases between. The CDR3 length is 15 residues. DNA for the CDR3: TGTGCCAGCAGCGTAGATGATAACGGGGCCTACGAGCAGTACTTC. It specifies CASSVDDNGAYEQYF.